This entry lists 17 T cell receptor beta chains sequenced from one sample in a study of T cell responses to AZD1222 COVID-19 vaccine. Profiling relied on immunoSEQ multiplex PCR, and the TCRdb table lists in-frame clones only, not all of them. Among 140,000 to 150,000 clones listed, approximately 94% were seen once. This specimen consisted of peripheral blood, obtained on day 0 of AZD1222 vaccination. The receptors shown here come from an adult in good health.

In nucleotides, the CDR3 is TGTGCTAGTGCCAGGGACACCTTTAATTCACCCCTCCACTTT. This codes for CASARDTFNSPLHF. V is TRBV12-5 and J is TRBJ1-6, with D maybe TRBD1 (6 bases). The CDR3 length is 14 residues. V gave up 7 bases and J gave up 6 bases, with 13 bases separating them. Germline V gene data show CDR1 as LGHNT and CDR2 as FRNRAP.

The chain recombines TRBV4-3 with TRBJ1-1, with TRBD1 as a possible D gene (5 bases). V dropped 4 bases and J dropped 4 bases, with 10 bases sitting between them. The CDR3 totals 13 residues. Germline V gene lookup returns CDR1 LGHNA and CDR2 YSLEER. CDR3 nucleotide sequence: TGCGCCAGCAGCCGGACACTTGCCACTGAAGCTTTCTTT. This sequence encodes CASSRTLATEAFF.

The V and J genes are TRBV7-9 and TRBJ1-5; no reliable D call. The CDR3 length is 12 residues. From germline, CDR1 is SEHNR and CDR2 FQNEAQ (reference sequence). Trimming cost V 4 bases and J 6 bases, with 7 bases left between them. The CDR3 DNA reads TGTGCCAGCAGCTCTTCGGCTCAGCCCCAGCATTTT. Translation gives CASSSSAQPQHF.

CDR3 DNA sequence: TGTGCCAGCAGCTTAGCGGCAGGGTCAGATTCACCCCTCCACTTT. As protein: CASSLAAGSDSPLHF. The genes are TRBV7-9 and TRBJ1-6; weak D call: TRBD1 (5 bases). The ends were cut back, 0 bases at V and 8 bases at J, with 11 bases in the middle. Germline V gene data show CDR1 as SEHNR and CDR2 as FQNEAQ (reference sequence). CDR3 length equals 15 residues.

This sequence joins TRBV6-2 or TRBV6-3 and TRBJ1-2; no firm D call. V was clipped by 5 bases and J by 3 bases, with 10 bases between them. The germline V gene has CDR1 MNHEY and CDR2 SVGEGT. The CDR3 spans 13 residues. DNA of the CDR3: TGTGCCAGCAGTATAACCGATTACTATGGCTACACCTTC. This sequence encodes CASSITDYYGYTF.

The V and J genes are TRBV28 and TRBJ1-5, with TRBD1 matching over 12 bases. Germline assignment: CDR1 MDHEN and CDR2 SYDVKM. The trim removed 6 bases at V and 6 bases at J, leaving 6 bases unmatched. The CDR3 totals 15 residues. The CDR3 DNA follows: TGTGCCAGCAGCCTGGGGACAGGGGGCATTCAGCCCCAGCATTTT. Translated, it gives CASSLGTGGIQPQHF.

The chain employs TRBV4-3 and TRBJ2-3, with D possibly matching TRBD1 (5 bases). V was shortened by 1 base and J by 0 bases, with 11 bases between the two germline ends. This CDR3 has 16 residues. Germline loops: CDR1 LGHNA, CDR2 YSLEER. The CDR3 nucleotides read TGCGCCAGCAGCCAAGTGAAACAGGCTAGCACAGATACGCAGTATTTT. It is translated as CASSQVKQASTDTQYF.

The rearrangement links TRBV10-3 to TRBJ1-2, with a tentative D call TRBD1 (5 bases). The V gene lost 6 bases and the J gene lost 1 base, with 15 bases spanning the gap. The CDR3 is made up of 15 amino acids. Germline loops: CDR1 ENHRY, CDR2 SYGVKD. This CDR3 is CAISPISQGNYGYTF. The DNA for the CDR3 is TGTGCCATCAGCCCCATAAGTCAGGGTAACTATGGCTACACCTTC.

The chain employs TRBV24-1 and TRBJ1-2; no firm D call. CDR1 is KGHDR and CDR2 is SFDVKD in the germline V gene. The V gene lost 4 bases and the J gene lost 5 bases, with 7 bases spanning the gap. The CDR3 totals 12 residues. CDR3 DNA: TGTGCCACCAGTGAAATCGAATATGGCTACACCTTC. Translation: CATSEIEYGYTF.

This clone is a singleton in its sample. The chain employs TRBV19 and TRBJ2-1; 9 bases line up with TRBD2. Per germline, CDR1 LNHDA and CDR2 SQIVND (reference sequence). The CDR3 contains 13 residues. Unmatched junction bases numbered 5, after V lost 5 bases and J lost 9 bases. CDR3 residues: CASSVVAGAEQFF. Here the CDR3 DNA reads TGTGCCAGTAGTGTAGTAGCGGGGGCTGAGCAGTTCTTC.

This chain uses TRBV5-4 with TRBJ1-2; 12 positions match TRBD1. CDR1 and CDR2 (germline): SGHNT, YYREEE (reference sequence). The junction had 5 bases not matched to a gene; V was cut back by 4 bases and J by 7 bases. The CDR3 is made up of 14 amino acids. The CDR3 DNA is TGTGCCAGCAGCATGGGACAGGGGGCGCGTGGCTACACCTTC. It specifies CASSMGQGARGYTF. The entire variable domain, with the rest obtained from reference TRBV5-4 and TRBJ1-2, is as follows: ETGVTQSPTHLIKTRGQQVTLRCSSQSGHNTVSWYQQALGQGPQFIFQYYREEENGRGNFPPRFSGLQFPNYSSELNVNALELDDSALYLCASSMGQGARGYTFGSGTRLTVV.

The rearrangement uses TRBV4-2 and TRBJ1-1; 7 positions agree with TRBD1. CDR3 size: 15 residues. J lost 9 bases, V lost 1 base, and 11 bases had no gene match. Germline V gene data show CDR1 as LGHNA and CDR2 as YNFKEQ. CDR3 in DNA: TGTGCCAGCAGCCAAGTATGGGACAGCGGAACGAAAGCTTTCTTT. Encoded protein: CASSQVWDSGTKAFF.

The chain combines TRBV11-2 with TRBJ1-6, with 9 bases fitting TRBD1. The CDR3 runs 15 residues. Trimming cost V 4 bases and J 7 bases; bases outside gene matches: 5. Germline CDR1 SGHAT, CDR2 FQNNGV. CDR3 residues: CASSSRDRANSPLHF. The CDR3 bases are TGTGCCAGCAGCTCCCGGGACAGGGCCAATTCACCCCTCCACTTT.

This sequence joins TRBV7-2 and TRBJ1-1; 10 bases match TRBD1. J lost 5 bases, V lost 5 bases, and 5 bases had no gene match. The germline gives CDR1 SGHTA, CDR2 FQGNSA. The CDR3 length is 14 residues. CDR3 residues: CASSRGQGETEAFF. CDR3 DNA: TGTGCCAGCAGCCGCGGACAGGGGGAGACTGAAGCTTTCTTT.

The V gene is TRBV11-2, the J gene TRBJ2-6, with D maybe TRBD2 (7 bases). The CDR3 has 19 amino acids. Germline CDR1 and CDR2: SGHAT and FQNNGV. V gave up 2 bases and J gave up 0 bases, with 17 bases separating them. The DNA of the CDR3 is TGTGCCAGCAGCTTAAGGGGGAGGGCCTACCTCTCTGGGGCCAACGTCCTGACTTTC. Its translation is CASSLRGRAYLSGANVLTF.

The CDR3: CAIGQMIAKNIQYF. As DNA, the CDR3 is TGCGCCATAGGACAGATGATAGCCAAAAACATTCAGTACTTC. The chain carries TRBV10-1 and TRBJ2-4, with TRBD1 as a possible D gene (6 bases). This CDR3 has 14 residues. Germline CDR1 is WNHNN and CDR2 is SYGVQD (reference sequence). V dropped 10 bases and J dropped 0 bases, with 13 bases sitting between them.

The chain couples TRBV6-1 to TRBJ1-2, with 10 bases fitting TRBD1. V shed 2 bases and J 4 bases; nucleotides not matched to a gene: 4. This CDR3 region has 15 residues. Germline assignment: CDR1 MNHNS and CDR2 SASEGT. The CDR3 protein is CASSEPTGGGYGYTF. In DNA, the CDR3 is TGTGCCAGCAGTGAACCGACAGGGGGCGGCTATGGCTACACCTTC.